This T cell receptor (beta chain) emerged from a study of blood T cell repertoires in COVID-19. Study-level information: COVID-19 samples from acute and convalescent phases originated in the United States, Italy and Spain. T cells, B-cell-depleted T cells, or PBMCs provided the cDNA or gDNA that served as material.

Methods used by the authors: Quantification of nucleated cells was approximated via reference gene primer amplification. Only in-frame clones appear in the TCRdb table, and some are missing; sequencing was by immunoSEQ multiplex PCR. V and J calls plus clone size are reproduced from that table; the DNA served to infer D and trimming. Of about 220,000 clones in the sample, around 84% were seen once. CDR1 is SGHVS and CDR2 is FQNEAQ in the germline V gene. Trimming stripped 0 bases from V and 8 bases from J, with 16 bases between. The CDR3 has 15 amino acids. V gene TRBV7-8 combines with J gene TRBJ1-2; weak D call: TRBD1 (6 bases). Sequences were obtained from peripheral blood. This clonotype originated in a woman aged 55 to 70 who had recovered from COVID-19. CDR3 nucleotides: TGTGCCAGCAGCTTAGCGATACAGGGTTTATACGGCTACACCTTC. Its protein is CASSLAIQGLYGYTF.